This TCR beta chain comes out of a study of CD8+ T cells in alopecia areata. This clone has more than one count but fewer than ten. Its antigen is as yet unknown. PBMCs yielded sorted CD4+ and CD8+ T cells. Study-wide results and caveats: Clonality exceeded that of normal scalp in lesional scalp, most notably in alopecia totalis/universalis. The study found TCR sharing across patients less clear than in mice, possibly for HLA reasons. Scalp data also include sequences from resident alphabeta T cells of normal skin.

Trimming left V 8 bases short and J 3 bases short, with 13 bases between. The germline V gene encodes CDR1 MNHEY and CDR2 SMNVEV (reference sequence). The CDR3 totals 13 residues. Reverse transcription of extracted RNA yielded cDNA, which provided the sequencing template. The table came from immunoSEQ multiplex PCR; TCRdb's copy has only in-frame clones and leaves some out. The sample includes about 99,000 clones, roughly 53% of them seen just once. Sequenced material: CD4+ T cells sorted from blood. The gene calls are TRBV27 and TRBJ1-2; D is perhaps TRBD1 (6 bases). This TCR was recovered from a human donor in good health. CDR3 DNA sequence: TGTGCCAGCCGATGGGGGGCCTACTATGGCTACACCTTC. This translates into CASRWGAYYGYTF.